What follows is one T cell receptor (beta chain) and its context. Each CDR3 protein gets one entry after TCRdb re-called the RT-PCR reads with MiXCR. Among fewer than 800,000 distinct CDR3 sequences listed, about 14% were seen once. CDR1 and CDR2 (germline): SQVTM, ANQGSEA. The V end lost 5 bases, the J end lost 6 bases, and 22 bases lay between the germline ends. This CDR3 spans 15 amino acids. The rearrangement uses TRBV29-1 and TRBJ1-1; D may be TRBD1 (5 bases). This sequence originates from a female donor in good health, serving as a healthy control. Sequencing was carried out using memory CD4+ T cells from blood. The CDR3 is CSVKVFTGWGAEAFF. As DNA, the CDR3 is TGCAGCGTTAAAGTTTTTACTGGGTGGGGGGCTGAAGCTTTCTTT. Complete variable domain (other parts from reference TRBV29-1 and TRBJ1-1): SAVISQKPSRDICQRGTSLTIQCQVDSQVTMMFWYRQQPGQSLTLIATANQGSEATYESGFVIDKFPISRPNLTFSTLTVSNMSPEDSSIYLCSVKVFTGWGAEAFFGQGTRLTVV.